Listed below are T cell receptor beta chains from one sample, sequenced in a study of CD8 T cells in ankylosing spondylitis. One entry per CDR3 protein results from TCRdb running MiXCR on the 5' RACE reads. The sample carries around 99,000 distinct CDR3 sequences, 7.5% to 9% recorded once. Sequencing used blood, either unsorted or a sorted T cell fraction (not recorded which). Every receptor here comes from a male donor with ankylosing spondylitis or in good health (not recorded which). CDR3s include the opening cysteine and the closing phenylalanine or tryptophan. The order of the fields is D gene, J gene, clone size, V gene, CDR3 protein, CDR3 DNA. D genes are given only for firm matches. Size is omitted from some rows. Given values are once, few, many or a class for expanded clones.

d_gene: TRBD1
j_gene: TRBJ2-5
abundance: -
v_gene: TRBV12-3/TRBV12-4
CDR3aa: CASSFRQGETQYF
CDR3nt: TGTGCCAGCAGTTTTCGACAGGGGGAGACCCAGTACTTC

d_gene: -
j_gene: TRBJ2-7
abundance: -
v_gene: TRBV30
CDR3aa: CAWSVGTDAFYEQYF
CDR3nt: TGTGCCTGGAGTGTGGGTACGGATGCTTTCTACGAGCAGTACTTC

d_gene: -
j_gene: TRBJ2-2
abundance: many
v_gene: TRBV9
CDR3aa: CASSVEGNTGELFF
CDR3nt: TGTGCCAGCAGCGTAGAGGGAAACACCGGGGAGCTGTTTTTT

d_gene: -
j_gene: TRBJ2-5
abundance: many
v_gene: TRBV20-1
CDR3aa: CSARRLETQYF
CDR3nt: TGCAGTGCTAGACGCCTGGAGACCCAGTACTTC

d_gene: -
j_gene: TRBJ1-4
abundance: many
v_gene: TRBV7-8
CDR3aa: CASSLVPTGYEKLFF
CDR3nt: TGTGCCAGCAGCTTAGTCCCAACAGGGTATGAAAAACTGTTTTTT

d_gene: -
j_gene: TRBJ2-7
abundance: many
v_gene: TRBV27
CDR3aa: CASSLRTSYEQYF
CDR3nt: TGTGCCAGCAGTTTAAGGACAAGCTACGAGCAGTACTTC

d_gene: -
j_gene: TRBJ1-5
abundance: few
v_gene: TRBV15
CDR3aa: CATSRPGFPQHF
CDR3nt: TGTGCCACCAGCAGACCAGGCTTCCCCCAGCATTTT

d_gene: -
j_gene: TRBJ2-5
abundance: -
v_gene: TRBV10-3
CDR3aa: CAISGVADETQYF
CDR3nt: TGTGCCATCAGCGGAGTAGCGGACGAGACCCAGTACTTC

d_gene: TRBD1
j_gene: TRBJ2-5
abundance: many
v_gene: TRBV7-3
CDR3aa: CASSPNVGQGAAETQYF
CDR3nt: TGTGCCAGCAGCCCAAACGTGGGACAGGGGGCTGCAGAGACCCAGTACTTC

d_gene: TRBD2
j_gene: TRBJ2-2
abundance: few
v_gene: TRBV11-2
CDR3aa: CASSLYPRTSGGRTGELFF
CDR3nt: TGTGCCAGCAGCCTATACCCTAGGACTAGCGGGGGCCGGACCGGGGAGCTGTTTTTT

d_gene: -
j_gene: TRBJ2-7
abundance: many
v_gene: TRBV10-3
CDR3aa: CAIMVGYEQYF
CDR3nt: TGTGCCATCATGGTAGGCTACGAGCAGTACTTC

d_gene: -
j_gene: TRBJ2-7
abundance: many
v_gene: TRBV7-8
CDR3aa: CASSLAVRRGLSYEQYF
CDR3nt: TGTGCCAGCAGCTTAGCGGTCCGGCGGGGTCTGTCCTACGAGCAGTACTTC

d_gene: -
j_gene: TRBJ2-1
abundance: many
v_gene: TRBV29-1
CDR3aa: CSVARSGWDKFF
CDR3nt: TGCAGCGTTGCTCGATCGGGGTGGGATAAGTTCTTC

d_gene: -
j_gene: TRBJ2-5
abundance: few
v_gene: TRBV5-4
CDR3aa: CASSLFRTAQETQYF
CDR3nt: TGTGCCAGCAGCTTGTTTCGTACAGCCCAAGAGACCCAGTACTTC

d_gene: -
j_gene: TRBJ1-1
abundance: many
v_gene: TRBV9
CDR3aa: CASSVERSDTPEAFF
CDR3nt: TGTGCCAGCAGCGTAGAGCGGTCGGACACACCTGAAGCTTTCTTT

d_gene: -
j_gene: TRBJ2-7
abundance: many
v_gene: TRBV29-1
CDR3aa: CSVDPSGSQEQYF
CDR3nt: TGCAGCGTTGATCCCTCCGGGAGTCAGGAGCAGTACTTC

d_gene: -
j_gene: TRBJ2-7
abundance: many
v_gene: TRBV5-1
CDR3aa: CASSLEGYEQYF
CDR3nt: TGCGCCAGCAGCTTGGAGGGGTACGAGCAGTACTTC

d_gene: -
j_gene: TRBJ2-5
abundance: many
v_gene: TRBV5-1
CDR3aa: CASSLGNFDRTQETQYF
CDR3nt: TGCGCCAGCAGCTTGGGAAACTTTGACAGGACGCAAGAGACCCAGTACTTC

d_gene: -
j_gene: TRBJ2-1
abundance: few
v_gene: TRBV5-4
CDR3aa: CASSLEPALRGRNEQFF
CDR3nt: TGTGCCAGCAGCTTGGAACCGGCGCTTAGGGGCCGGAATGAGCAGTTCTTC

d_gene: TRBD1
j_gene: TRBJ2-3
abundance: few
v_gene: TRBV7-8
CDR3aa: CASSLDRGRDTQYF
CDR3nt: TGTGCCAGCAGCTTAGACAGGGGGCGAGATACGCAGTATTTT

d_gene: -
j_gene: TRBJ2-5
abundance: -
v_gene: TRBV2
CDR3aa: CASSARGGREEAQYF
CDR3nt: TGTGCCAGCAGTGCACGAGGGGGACGCGAAGAGGCCCAGTACTTC

d_gene: -
j_gene: TRBJ1-6
abundance: many
v_gene: TRBV5-1
CDR3aa: CASSLGQHDNSPLHF
CDR3nt: TGCGCCAGCAGCTTGGGACAACACGATAATTCACCCCTCCACTTT

d_gene: TRBD2
j_gene: TRBJ2-1
abundance: few
v_gene: TRBV9
CDR3aa: CASSPGSGGYNEQFF
CDR3nt: TGTGCCAGCAGCCCCGGTAGCGGGGGTTACAATGAGCAGTTCTTC

d_gene: -
j_gene: TRBJ1-2
abundance: few
v_gene: TRBV29-1
CDR3aa: CSVDNPRNYGYTF
CDR3nt: TGCAGCGTTGATAACCCCCGTAACTATGGCTACACCTTC

d_gene: TRBD1
j_gene: TRBJ2-5
abundance: many
v_gene: TRBV9
CDR3aa: CASSENRGRETQYF
CDR3nt: TGTGCCAGCAGCGAGAACAGGGGAAGAGAGACCCAGTACTTC

d_gene: TRBD2
j_gene: TRBJ2-5
abundance: -
v_gene: TRBV27
CDR3aa: CATSLYPSGSQETQYF
CDR3nt: TGTGCCACCAGTTTATATCCTAGCGGGAGCCAAGAGACCCAGTACTTC

d_gene: TRBD1
j_gene: TRBJ1-2
abundance: many
v_gene: TRBV12-3/TRBV12-4
CDR3aa: CASSFRSFWDRDVYGYTF
CDR3nt: TGTGCCAGCAGTTTTAGGTCCTTCTGGGACAGGGATGTCTATGGCTACACCTTC

d_gene: -
j_gene: TRBJ1-6
abundance: many
v_gene: TRBV20-1
CDR3aa: CSAREQGVGAPLHF
CDR3nt: TGCAGTGCTAGAGAACAGGGAGTAGGGGCACCCCTCCACTTT

d_gene: -
j_gene: TRBJ1-5
abundance: -
v_gene: TRBV20-1
CDR3aa: CSAYQGNQPQHF
CDR3nt: TGCAGTGCTTATCAGGGAAATCAGCCCCAGCATTTT

d_gene: -
j_gene: TRBJ1-5
abundance: few
v_gene: TRBV23-1
CDR3aa: CASSHPGQFGNQPQHF
CDR3nt: TGCGCCAGCAGTCACCCTGGACAGTTTGGCAATCAGCCCCAGCATTTT

d_gene: -
j_gene: TRBJ2-4
abundance: many
v_gene: TRBV2
CDR3aa: CASRGTSSTRIQYF
CDR3nt: TGTGCCAGCAGAGGGACCTCCTCGACTCGAATTCAGTACTTC

d_gene: TRBD2
j_gene: TRBJ2-5
abundance: many
v_gene: TRBV9
CDR3aa: CASSPRSLKIAGGQETQYF
CDR3nt: TGTGCCAGCAGCCCCCGTAGCCTGAAAATAGCGGGGGGACAAGAGACCCAGTACTTC

d_gene: TRBD1
j_gene: TRBJ1-1
abundance: -
v_gene: TRBV6-1
CDR3aa: CASSVGQGRRMTEAFF
CDR3nt: TGTGCCAGCAGTGTGGGACAGGGTAGGCGGATGACTGAAGCTTTCTTT